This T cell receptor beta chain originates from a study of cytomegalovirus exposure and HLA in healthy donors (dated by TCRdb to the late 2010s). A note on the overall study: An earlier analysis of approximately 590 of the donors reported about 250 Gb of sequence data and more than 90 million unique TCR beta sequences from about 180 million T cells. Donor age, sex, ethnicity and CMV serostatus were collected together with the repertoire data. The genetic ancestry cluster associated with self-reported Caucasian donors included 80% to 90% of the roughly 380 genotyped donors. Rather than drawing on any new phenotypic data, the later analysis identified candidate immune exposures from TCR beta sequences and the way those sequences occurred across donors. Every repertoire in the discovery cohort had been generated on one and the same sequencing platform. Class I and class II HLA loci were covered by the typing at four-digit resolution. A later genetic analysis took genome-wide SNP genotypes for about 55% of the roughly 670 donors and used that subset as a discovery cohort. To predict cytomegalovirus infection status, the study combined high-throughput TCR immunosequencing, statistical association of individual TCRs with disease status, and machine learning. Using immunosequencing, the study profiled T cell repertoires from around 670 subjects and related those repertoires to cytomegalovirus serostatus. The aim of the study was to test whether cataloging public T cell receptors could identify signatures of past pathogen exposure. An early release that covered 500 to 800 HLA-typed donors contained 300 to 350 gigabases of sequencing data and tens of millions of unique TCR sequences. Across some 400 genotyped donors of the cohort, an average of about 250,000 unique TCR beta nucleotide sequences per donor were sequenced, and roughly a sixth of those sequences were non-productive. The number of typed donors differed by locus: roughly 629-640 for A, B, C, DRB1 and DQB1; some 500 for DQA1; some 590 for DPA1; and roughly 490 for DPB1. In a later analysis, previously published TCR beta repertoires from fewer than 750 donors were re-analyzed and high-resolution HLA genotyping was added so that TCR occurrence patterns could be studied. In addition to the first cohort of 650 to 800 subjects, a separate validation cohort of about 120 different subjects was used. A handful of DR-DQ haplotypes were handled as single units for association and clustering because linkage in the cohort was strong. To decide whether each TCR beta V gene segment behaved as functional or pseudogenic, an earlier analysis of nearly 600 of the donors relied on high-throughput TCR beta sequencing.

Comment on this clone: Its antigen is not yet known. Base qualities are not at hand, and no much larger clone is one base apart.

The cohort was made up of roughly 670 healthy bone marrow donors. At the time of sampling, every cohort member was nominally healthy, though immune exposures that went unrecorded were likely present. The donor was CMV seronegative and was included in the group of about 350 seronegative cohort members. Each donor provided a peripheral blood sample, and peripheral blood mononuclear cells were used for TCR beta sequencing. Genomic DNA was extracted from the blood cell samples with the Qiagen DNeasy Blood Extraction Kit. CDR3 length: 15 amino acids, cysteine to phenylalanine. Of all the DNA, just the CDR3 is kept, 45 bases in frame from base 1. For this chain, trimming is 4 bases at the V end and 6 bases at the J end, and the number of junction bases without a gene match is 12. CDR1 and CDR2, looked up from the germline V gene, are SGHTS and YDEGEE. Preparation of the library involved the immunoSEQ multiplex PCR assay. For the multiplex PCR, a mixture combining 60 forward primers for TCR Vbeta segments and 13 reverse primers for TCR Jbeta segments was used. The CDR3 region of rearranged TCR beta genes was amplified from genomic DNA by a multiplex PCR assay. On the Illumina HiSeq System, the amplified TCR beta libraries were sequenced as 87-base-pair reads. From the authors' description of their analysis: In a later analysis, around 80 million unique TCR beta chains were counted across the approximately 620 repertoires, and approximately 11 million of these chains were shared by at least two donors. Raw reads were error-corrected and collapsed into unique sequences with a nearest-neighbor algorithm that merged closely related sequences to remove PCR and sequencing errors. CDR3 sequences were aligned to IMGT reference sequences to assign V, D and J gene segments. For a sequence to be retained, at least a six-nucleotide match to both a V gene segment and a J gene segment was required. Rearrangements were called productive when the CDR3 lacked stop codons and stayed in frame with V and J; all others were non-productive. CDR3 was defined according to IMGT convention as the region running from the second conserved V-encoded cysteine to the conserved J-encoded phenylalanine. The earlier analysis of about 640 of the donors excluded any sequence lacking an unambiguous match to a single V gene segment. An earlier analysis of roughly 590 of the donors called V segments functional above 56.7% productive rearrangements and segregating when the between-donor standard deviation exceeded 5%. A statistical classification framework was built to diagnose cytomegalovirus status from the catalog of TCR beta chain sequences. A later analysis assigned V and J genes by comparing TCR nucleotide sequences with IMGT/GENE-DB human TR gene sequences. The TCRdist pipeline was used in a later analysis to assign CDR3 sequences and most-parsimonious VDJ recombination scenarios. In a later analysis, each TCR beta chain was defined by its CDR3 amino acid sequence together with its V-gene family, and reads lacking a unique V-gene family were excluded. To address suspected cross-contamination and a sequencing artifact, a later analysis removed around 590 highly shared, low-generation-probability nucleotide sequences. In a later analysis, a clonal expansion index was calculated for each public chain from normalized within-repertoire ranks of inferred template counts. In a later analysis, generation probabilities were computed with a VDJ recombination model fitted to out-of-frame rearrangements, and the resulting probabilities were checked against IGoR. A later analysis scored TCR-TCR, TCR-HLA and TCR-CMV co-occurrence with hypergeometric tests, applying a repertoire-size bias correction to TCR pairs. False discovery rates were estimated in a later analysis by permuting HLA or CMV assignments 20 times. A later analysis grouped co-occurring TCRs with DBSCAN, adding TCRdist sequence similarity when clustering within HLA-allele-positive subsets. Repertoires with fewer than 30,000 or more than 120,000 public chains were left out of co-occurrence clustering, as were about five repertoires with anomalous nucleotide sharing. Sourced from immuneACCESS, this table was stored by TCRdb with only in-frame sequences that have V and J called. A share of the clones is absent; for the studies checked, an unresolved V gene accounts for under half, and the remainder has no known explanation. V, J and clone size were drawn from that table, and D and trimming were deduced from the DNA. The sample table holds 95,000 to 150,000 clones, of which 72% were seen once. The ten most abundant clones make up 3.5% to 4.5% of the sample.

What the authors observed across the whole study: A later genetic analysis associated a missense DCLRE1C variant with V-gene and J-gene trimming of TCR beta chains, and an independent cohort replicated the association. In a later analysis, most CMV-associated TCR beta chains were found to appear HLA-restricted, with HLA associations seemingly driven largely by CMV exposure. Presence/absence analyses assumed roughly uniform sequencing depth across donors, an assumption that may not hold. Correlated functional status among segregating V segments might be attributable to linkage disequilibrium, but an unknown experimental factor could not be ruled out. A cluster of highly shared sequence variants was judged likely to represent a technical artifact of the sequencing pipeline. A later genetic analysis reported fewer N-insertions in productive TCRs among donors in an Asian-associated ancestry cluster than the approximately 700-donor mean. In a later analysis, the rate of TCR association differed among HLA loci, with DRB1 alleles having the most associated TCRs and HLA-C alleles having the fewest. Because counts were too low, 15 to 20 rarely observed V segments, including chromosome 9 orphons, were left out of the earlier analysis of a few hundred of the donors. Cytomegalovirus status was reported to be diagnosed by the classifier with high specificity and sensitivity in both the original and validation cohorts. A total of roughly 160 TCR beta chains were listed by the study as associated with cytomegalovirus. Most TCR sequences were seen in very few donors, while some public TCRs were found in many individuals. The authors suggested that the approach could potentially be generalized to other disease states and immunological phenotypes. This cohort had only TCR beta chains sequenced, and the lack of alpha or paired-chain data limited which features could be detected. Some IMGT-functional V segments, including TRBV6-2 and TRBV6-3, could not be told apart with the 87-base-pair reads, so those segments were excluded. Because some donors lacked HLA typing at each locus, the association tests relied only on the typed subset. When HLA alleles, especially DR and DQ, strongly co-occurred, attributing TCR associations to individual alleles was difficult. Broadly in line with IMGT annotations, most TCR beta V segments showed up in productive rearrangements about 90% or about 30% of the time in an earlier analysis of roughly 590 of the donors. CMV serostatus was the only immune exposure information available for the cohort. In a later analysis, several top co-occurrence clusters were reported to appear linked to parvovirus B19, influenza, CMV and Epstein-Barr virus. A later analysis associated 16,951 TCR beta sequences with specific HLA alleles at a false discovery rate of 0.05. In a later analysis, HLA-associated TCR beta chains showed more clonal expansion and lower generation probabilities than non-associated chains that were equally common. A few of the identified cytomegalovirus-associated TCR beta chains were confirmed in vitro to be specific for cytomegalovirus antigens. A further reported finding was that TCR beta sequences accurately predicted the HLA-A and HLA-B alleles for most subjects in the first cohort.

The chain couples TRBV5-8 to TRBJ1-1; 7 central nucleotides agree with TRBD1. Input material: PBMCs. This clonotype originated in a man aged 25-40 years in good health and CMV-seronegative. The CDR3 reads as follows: CASSRGLFPAAEAFF. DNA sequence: TGTGCCAGCAGCAGGGGGCTATTTCCGGCAGCTGAAGCTTTCTTT. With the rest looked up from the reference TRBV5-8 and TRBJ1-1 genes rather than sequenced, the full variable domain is EAGVTQSPTHLIKTRGQQATLRCSPISGHTSVYWYQQALGLGLQFLLWYDEGEERNRGNFPPRFSGRQFPNYSSELNVNALELEDSALYLCASSRGLFPAAEAFFGQGTRLTVV.